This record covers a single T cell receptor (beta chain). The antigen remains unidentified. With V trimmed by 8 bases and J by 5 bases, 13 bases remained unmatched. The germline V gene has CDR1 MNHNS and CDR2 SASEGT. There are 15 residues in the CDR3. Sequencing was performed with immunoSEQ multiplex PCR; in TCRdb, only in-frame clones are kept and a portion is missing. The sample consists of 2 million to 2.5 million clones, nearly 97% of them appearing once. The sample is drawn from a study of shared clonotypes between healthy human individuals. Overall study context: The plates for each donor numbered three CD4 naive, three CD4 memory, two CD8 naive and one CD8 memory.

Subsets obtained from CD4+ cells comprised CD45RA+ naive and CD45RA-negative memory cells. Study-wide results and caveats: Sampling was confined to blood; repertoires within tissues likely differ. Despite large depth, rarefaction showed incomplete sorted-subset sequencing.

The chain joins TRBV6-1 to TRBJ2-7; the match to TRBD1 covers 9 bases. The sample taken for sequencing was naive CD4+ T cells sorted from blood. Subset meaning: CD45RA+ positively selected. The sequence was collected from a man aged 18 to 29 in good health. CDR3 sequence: CASRTTDRGVDEQYF. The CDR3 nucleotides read TGTGCCAGCCGGACGACGGACAGGGGTGTCGACGAGCAGTACTTC.